Shown below are 9 T cell receptor beta chains from a single sample sequenced in a study of cytomegalovirus exposure and HLA in healthy donors. Repertoires were generated with immunoSEQ multiplex PCR, while TCRdb's copy carries only in-frame clones and drops some. Of approximately 220,000 clones listed, about 89% are singletons. The sample was PBMCs. Source of these receptors: a woman aged 18-30 years in good health and CMV-seronegative.

The chain combines TRBV5-4 with TRBJ1-1, with unresolved D. Trimming shortened V by 3 bases and J by 6 bases, and 12 bases separated the two germline ends. This CDR3 has 13 amino acids. The germline CDR1 and CDR2 sequences are SGHNT and YYREEE (reference sequence). In nucleotides, the CDR3 is TGTGCCAGCAGCTCCGGGCCGCGGGCTGAAGCTTTCTTT. It is translated as CASSSGPRAEAFF. The full variable domain, in which reference TRBV5-4 and TRBJ1-1 provide the parts outside the CDR3, is ETGVTQSPTHLIKTRGQQVTLRCSSQSGHNTVSWYQQALGQGPQFIFQYYREEENGRGNFPPRFSGLQFPNYSSELNVNALELDDSALYLCASSSGPRAEAFFGQGTRLTVV.

The chain combines TRBV7-9 with TRBJ2-1; 7 bases map to TRBD2. V was clipped by 8 bases and J by 5 bases; unmatched bases: 21. Germline CDR1 and CDR2: SEHNR and FQNEAQ (reference sequence). This CDR3 spans 18 amino acids. The CDR3 DNA reads as TGTGCCAGCCGTTTATTGCGGATCGGGAGGAAGCGCGACAATGAGCAGTTCTTC. Protein: CASRLLRIGRKRDNEQFF.

This clone is a singleton in its sample. The chain joins TRBV5-1 to TRBJ1-1, with 8 bases that match TRBD1. Germline V CDR1 and CDR2: SGHRS, YFSETQ. The length of the CDR3 is 14 residues. The V gene end was trimmed by 4 bases and the J gene end by 1 base; junction bases not matched to a gene: 3. The CDR3 DNA follows: TGCGCCAGCAGCGCACAGGGGGGGAACACTGAAGCTTTCTTT. Translation: CASSAQGGNTEAFF.

J is TRBJ1-2 and V is TRBV30, with TRBD1 identical over 8 bases. There are 12 residues in the CDR3. J lost 5 bases, V lost 6 bases, and 5 bases had no gene match. Germline assignment: CDR1 GTSNPN and CDR2 SVGIG (reference sequence). The DNA for the CDR3 is TGTGCCTGTCTTAGGGACAGGTATGGCTACACCTTC. Protein: CACLRDRYGYTF.

The chain combines TRBV30 with TRBJ1-1; maybe TRBD1 (6 bases). The CDR3 has 11 amino acids. The V end was cut by 6 bases, the J end by 7 bases, with 12 bases between. Germline values: CDR1 GTSNPN, CDR2 SVGIG (reference sequence). The CDR3 sequence is CACYRVIEAFF. The DNA for the CDR3 is TGTGCCTGCTACAGGGTTATTGAAGCTTTCTTT.

V is TRBV5-1 and J is TRBJ1-4; TRBD1 agrees at 7 bases. Germline-derived CDR1 and CDR2 are SGHRS and YFSETQ. Germline trimming cut 4 bases from V and 3 bases from J; bases unmatched to any gene: 9. There are 16 residues in the CDR3. The DNA of the CDR3 is TGCGCCAGCAGCCCACCCACAGGGGCGGCTAATGAAAAACTGTTTTTT. This codes for CASSPPTGAANEKLFF.

The DNA for the CDR3 is TGTGCCAGCAGCTTAGGGGGACAGACATACGAGCAGTACTTC. As protein: CASSLGGQTYEQYF. J is TRBJ2-7 and V is TRBV7-6; 7 bases align to TRBD1. Germline-derived CDR1 and CDR2 are SGHVS and FNYEAQ. Trimming cost V 1 base and J 4 bases; bases outside gene matches: 4. The CDR3 length is 14 residues. Variable domain in full (rest from reference TRBV7-6 and TRBJ2-7): GAGVSQSPRYKVTKRGQDVALRCDPISGHVSLYWYRQALGQGPEFLTYFNYEAQQDKSGLPNDRFSAERPEGSISTLTIQRTEQRDSAMYRCASSLGGQTYEQYFGPGTRLTVT.

The rearrangement joins TRBV6-5 to TRBJ2-5, with D possibly matching TRBD1 (6 bases). Germline V gene sequence: CDR1 MNHEY, CDR2 SVGAGI. This CDR3 is built from 14 residues. With 6 bases removed from V and 5 bases from J, the gap between germline ends came to 16 bases. DNA of the CDR3: TGTGCCAGCAGACAACAGGGTCGTTTCGAGACCCAGTACTTC. Translating it yields CASRQQGRFETQYF.

This chain uses TRBV4-1 with TRBJ2-3; D gene uncertain. Trimming shortened V by 3 bases and J by 4 bases, and 5 bases separated the two germline ends. The germline CDR1 and CDR2 sequences are MGHRA and YSYEKL. This CDR3 contains 12 residues. The CDR3 loop is CASSQRPDTQYF. The DNA of the CDR3 is TGCGCCAGCAGCCAGCGGCCAGATACGCAGTATTTT.